A single sample is the source of the 13 T cell receptor beta chains below, sequenced in a study of tissue T cells after allogeneic stem cell transplantation. Repertoires were generated with immunoSEQ multiplex PCR, while TCRdb's copy carries only in-frame clones and drops some. The table has some 4,700 clones, approximately 30% seen once. The time point here: mouse harvest day 14 after allogeneic transplant. Tail vein injection delivered 10^7 T-cell-depleted bone marrow cells and 10^6 splenic CD5+ T cells. Specimen: skin. The origin of the receptors is a female BALB/c mouse given C57BL/6 T cells with graft-versus-host disease after an allogeneic hematopoietic cell transplant.

This clone is judged medium-sized. Gene and germline names: mouse. The sequence runs out 1 residue before the end of the CDR3; the remainder is reconstructed from the germline J gene. This sequence joins TRBV23 and TRBJ2-7; the DNA was not used to check the table's D call, TRBD2. The length of the CDR3 is 12 residues. Germline CDR1 and CDR2: KGHTA and FQNQQP. CDR3 DNA (partial): TGCTCCAGCAGCCCGGGACTGGGGGGACAGTAC. Its protein is CSSSPGLGGQY. The whole CDR3 reads CSSSPGLGGQYF.

Only a few counts were recorded for this clone. Gene names and germline refer to mouse. Coverage ceases 1 residue before the CDR3 finishes, and the germline J gene fills in the end. The chain recombines TRBV4 with TRBJ2-5, with TRBD2 matching over 8 bases. Germline V gene lookup returns CDR1 LGHDT and CDR2 YNNKQL (reference sequence). Trimming at V came to 4 bases and at J to 3 bases, leaving 3 bases not matched to a gene. The CDR3 consists of 14 residues. CDR3 region: CASSFTGGQDTQYF. The covered CDR3 bases are TGTGCCAGCAGCTTTACTGGGGGACAAGACACCCAGTAC.

This clone is judged medium-sized. All gene names here are mouse names. The read is 1 residue too short to cover the CDR3 end, so that end is filled in from the germline J gene. V gene TRBV13-2 combines with J gene TRBJ2-5; 11 bases are a match to TRBD2. With 3 bases clipped from V and 3 bases from J, the junction kept 3 bases outside the gene matches. The CDR3 loop spans 15 amino acids. CDR1 and CDR2 from the germline V gene are NNHNN and SYGAGS (reference sequence). This CDR3 reads CASGVLGGLQDTQYF. The part of the CDR3 DNA that was read is TGTGCCAGCGGTGTACTGGGGGGGCTACAAGACACCCAGTAC.

Worth noting for this clone: The gene names given are mouse names. Coverage ceases 1 residue before the CDR3 finishes, and the germline J gene fills in the end. Other DNA sequences in this sample translate to the same CDR3. The chain employs TRBV26 and TRBJ1-1; TRBD1 might be the D (5 bases). CDR3 size: 13 residues. V was shortened by 6 bases and J by 0 bases, with 8 bases between the two germline ends. Per the germline V gene, CDR1 is KGHPV and CDR2 is FQNQEV (reference sequence). The CDR3 loop is CASSPGQNTEVFF. CDR3 bases read: TGTGCCAGCAGCCCGGGACAGAACACAGAAGTCTTC.

This clone was detected only once. At one end, the junction sequence differs from germline, possibly due to a read error. The germline and genes are mouse ones. The CDR3 extends 1 residue past the end of the read, so its final part is completed from the germline J gene. Different DNA sequences within this sample yield the same CDR3. The rearrangement uses TRBV16 and TRBJ2-5; 7 nucleotides match TRBD2. The CDR3 sequence is 14 residues long. The V gene's germline CDR1 is SGHSA and CDR2 FRNQAP. The DNA read from the CDR3 is TGTGCAAGCAGTTTAGAGTGGGGGGAGGACACCCAGTAC. Its translation: CASSLEWGEDTQY. The entire CDR3 reads CASSLEWGEDTQYF.

The table lists this clone with a few counts. The gene names given are mouse names. The CDR3 extends 1 residue past the end of the read, so its final part is completed from the germline J gene. The V call is TRBV26, the J call TRBJ1-6; a possible D gene is TRBD1 (6 bases). TRBJ1-6 is labeled an ORF, and its function is uncertain. The V and J ends lost 4 bases and 5 bases respectively, with 6 bases between them. CDR1 is KGHPV, CDR2 FQNQEV, per germline (reference sequence). The CDR3 is 13 amino acids. The CDR3 region is CASSHRDNSPLYF. Incomplete CDR3 DNA: TGTGCCAGCAGTCACAGGGATAATTCGCCCCTCTAC.

This clone was detected a few times. Genes and germline come from the mouse. The chain's CDR3 is CASSWDRSSYEQYF. CDR3 bases read: TGTGCCAGCAGTTGGGACAGGAGCTCCTATGAACAGTAC. The chain employs TRBV13-1 and TRBJ2-7; 8 bases are a match to TRBD1. The read ends 1 residue before the CDR3 terminus; that terminus is restored from the germline J gene. Germline V lookup: CDR1 NSHNY, CDR2 SYGAGN. This CDR3 contains 14 residues. J was trimmed by 0 bases and V by 4 bases; bases with no gene match: 3.

This clone was counted only a few times. Here the gene names and germline are mouse. The read ends 1 residue shy of where the CDR3 ends; the end is completed using the germline J gene. This chain connects TRBV3 to TRBJ1-4; 10 bases fit TRBD1. Looked up from germline, CDR1 is SNHLY and CDR2 is FYNGKV (reference sequence). The CDR3 contains 15 residues. V lost 4 bases and J lost 2; bases outside the gene matches: 1. Partial CDR3 DNA: TGTGCCAGCAGCTGGGGACAGGGGTCCAACGAAAGATTATTT. Amino acid sequence: CASSWGQGSNERLF. The full CDR3 sequence reads CASSWGQGSNERLFF.

This clone was observed a handful of times. Gene names are the mouse ones. Read coverage stops 1 residue before the CDR3 terminus; the germline J gene supplies the remainder. This chain links TRBV3 with TRBJ2-7; TRBD2 agrees at 10 bases. The CDR3 spans 13 residues. V was pared by 4 bases and J by 7 bases, with 4 bases of the junction left unmatched. Per the germline V gene, CDR1 is SNHLY and CDR2 is FYNGKV (reference sequence). Partial CDR3 DNA: TGTGCCAGCAGCTCTGGGGGGGCGCGAGAACAGTAC. Translation: CASSSGGAREQY. The whole CDR3 protein reads CASSSGGAREQYF.

Note on this clone: Here the gene names and germline are mouse. From the germline J gene comes the end of the CDR3, since the read stops 1 residue before it. The chain recombines TRBV3 with TRBJ1-4; D is unclear. The CDR3 runs 14 residues. The V gene's germline CDR1 is SNHLY and CDR2 FYNGKV (reference sequence). V shed 4 bases and J shed 0 bases, with 6 bases lying between them. The CDR3 reads CASSSRVSNERLFF. The CDR3 DNA, read in part, is TGTGCCAGCAGCTCCAGAGTTTCCAACGAAAGATTATTT. The entire variable domain, with the rest obtained from reference TRBV3 and TRBJ1-4, is as follows: GPKVLQIPSHQIIDMGQMVTLNCDPVSNHLYFYWYKQILGQQMEFLVNFYNGKVMEKSKLFKDQFSVERPDGSYFTLKIQPTALEDSAVYFCASSSRVSNERLFFGHGTKLSVL.

Comments on this clone: Mouse germline and gene names are used. The read finishes 1 residue shy of the CDR3 end, and the germline J gene is used to complete it. The gene calls are TRBV23 and TRBJ2-5; TRBD1 was called by the table and not checked on the DNA. Germline CDR1 KGHTA, CDR2 FQNQQP. This CDR3 region has 14 residues. CDR3 amino acids: CSSSQEGSQDTQYF. The covered CDR3 bases are TGCTCCAGCAGTCAAGAGGGGAGCCAAGACACCCAGTAC.

This clone was detected a few times. Germline and genes: mouse. CDR3 sequence reads: CASSLEGGGAETLYF. The CDR3 DNA, read in part, is TGTGCAAGCAGCTTAGAGGGGGGAGGTGCAGAAACGCTGTAT. The chain carries TRBV16 and TRBJ2-3; possibly TRBD2 for D (6 bases). The missing CDR3 end, 1 residue past where the read stops, is filled in from the germline J gene. The CDR3 length is 15 residues. Germline CDR1 is SGHSA and CDR2 is FRNQAP. Trimming stripped 0 bases from V and 1 base from J, with 8 bases between. Based on the CDR3 plus reference TRBV16 and TRBJ2-3, the full variable domain is NAGVIQTPRHKVTGKGQEATLWCEPISGHSAVFWYRQTIVQGLEFLTYFRNQAPIDDSGMPKERFSAQMPNQSHSTLKIQSTQPQDSAVYLCASSLEGGGAETLYFGSGTRLTVL.

On this clone itself: Mouse germline and gene names are used. The read gets to within 1 residue of the CDR3 end, and the germline J gene fills in the rest. The gene calls are TRBV13-2 and TRBJ2-7, with D uncertain. The germline gives CDR1 NNHNN, CDR2 SYGAGS (reference sequence). The V gene lost 0 bases and the J gene lost 5 bases, with 6 bases spanning the gap. The CDR3 covers 12 residues. Partial CDR3 DNA: TGTGCCAGCGGTGATGTCGGGAATGAACAGTAC. Residues: CASGDVGNEQY. The entire CDR3 protein is CASGDVGNEQYF.